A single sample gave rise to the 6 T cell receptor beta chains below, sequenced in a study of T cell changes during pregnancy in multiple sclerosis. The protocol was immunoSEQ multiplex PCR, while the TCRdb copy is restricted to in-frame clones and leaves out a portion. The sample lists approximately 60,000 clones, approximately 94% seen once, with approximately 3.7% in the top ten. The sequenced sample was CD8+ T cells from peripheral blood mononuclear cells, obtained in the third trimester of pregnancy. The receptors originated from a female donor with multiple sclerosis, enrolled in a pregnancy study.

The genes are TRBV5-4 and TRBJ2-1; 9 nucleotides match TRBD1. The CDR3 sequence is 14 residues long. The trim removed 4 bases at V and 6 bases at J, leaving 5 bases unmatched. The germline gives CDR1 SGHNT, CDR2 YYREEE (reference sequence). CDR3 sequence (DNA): TGTGCCAGCAGCCGGGACAGGGAGGCCAATGAGCAGTTCTTC. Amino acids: CASSRDREANEQFF.

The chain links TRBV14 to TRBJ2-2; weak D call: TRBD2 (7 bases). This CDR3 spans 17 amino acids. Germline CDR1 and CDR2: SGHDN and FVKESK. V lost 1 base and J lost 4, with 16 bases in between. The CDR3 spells CASSQGLAGAATGELFF. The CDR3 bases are TGTGCCAGCAGCCAAGGATTGGCGGGGGCAGCCACCGGGGAGCTGTTTTTT.

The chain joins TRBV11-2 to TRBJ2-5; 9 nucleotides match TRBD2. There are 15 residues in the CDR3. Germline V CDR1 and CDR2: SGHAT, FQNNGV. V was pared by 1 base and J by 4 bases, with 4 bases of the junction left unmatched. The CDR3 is CASSLGLAETETQYF. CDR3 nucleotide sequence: TGTGCCAGCAGCTTAGGACTAGCGGAAACAGAGACCCAGTACTTC.

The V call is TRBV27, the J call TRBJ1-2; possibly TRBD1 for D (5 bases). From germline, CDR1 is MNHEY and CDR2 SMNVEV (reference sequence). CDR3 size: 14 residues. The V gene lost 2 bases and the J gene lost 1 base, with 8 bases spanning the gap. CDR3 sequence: CASSLRGDNYGYTF. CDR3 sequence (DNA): TGTGCCAGCAGTTTAAGGGGCGATAACTATGGCTACACCTTC.

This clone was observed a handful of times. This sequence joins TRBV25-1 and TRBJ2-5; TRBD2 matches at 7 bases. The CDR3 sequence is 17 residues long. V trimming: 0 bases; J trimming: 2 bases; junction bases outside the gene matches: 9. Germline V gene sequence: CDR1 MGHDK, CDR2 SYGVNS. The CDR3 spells CASSEYRGDYPQETQYF. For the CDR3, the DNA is TGTGCCAGCAGTGAATATCGAGGGGACTACCCTCAAGAGACCCAGTACTTC.

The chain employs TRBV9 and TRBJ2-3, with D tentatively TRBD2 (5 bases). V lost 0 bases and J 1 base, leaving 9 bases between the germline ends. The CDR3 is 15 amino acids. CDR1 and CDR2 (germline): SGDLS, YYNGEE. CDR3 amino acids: CASSVVARGTDTQYF. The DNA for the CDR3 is TGTGCCAGCAGCGTAGTAGCGCGAGGCACAGATACGCAGTATTTT. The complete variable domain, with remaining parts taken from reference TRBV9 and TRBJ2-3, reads DSGVTQTPKHLITATGQRVTLRCSPRSGDLSVYWYQQSLDQGLQFLIQYYNGEERAKGNILERFSAQQFPDLHSELNLSSLELGDSALYFCASSVVARGTDTQYFGPGTRLTVL.